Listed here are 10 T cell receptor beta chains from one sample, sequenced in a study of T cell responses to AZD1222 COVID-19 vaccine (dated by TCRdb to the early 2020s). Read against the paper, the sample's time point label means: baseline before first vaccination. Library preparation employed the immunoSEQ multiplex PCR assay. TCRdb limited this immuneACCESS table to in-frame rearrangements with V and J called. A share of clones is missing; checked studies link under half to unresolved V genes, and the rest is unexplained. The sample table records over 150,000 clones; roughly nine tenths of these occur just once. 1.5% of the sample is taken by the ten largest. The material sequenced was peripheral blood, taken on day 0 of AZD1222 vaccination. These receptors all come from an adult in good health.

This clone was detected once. CDR3 bases: TGTGCCAGCAGCTCCAGGGACCCCTATGGCTACACCTTC. It translates to CASSSRDPYGYTF. This chain joins TRBV7-9 and TRBJ1-2; D is perhaps TRBD1 (5 bases). The CDR3 is 13 amino acids. The germline V gene has CDR1 SEHNR and CDR2 FQNEAQ (reference sequence). Between the trimmed V and J ends, which lost 4 bases and 4 bases, there was a span of 10 bases.

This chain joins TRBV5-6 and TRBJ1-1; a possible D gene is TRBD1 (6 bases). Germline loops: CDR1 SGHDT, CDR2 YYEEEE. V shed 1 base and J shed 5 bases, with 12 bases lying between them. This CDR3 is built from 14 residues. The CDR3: CASSLNRGGTEAFF. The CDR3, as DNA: TGTGCCAGCAGCTTGAACCGAGGGGGGACTGAAGCTTTCTTT. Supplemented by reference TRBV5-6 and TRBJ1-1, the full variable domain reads DAGVTQSPTHLIKTRGQQVTLRCSPKSGHDTVSWYQQALGQGPQFIFQYYEEEERQRGNFPDRFSGHQFPNYSSELNVNALLLGDSALYLCASSLNRGGTEAFFGQGTRLTVV.

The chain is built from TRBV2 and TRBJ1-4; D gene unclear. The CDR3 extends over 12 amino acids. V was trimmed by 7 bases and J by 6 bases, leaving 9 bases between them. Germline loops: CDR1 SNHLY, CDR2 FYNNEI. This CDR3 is CASKPLYEKLFF. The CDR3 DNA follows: TGTGCCAGCAAACCTTTATATGAAAAACTGTTTTTT.

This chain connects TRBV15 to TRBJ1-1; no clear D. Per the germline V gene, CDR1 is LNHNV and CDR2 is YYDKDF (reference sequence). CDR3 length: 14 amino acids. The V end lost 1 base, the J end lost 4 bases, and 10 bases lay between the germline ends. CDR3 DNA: TGTGCCACCAGCAGAGTACGGGGTCCCACTGAAGCTTTCTTT. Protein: CATSRVRGPTEAFF. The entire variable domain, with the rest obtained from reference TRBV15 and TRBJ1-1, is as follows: DAMVIQNPRYQVTQFGKPVTLSCSQTLNHNVMYWYQQKSSQAPKLLFHYYDKDFNNEADTPDNFQSRRPNTSFCFLDIRSPGLGDTAMYLCATSRVRGPTEAFFGQGTRLTVV.

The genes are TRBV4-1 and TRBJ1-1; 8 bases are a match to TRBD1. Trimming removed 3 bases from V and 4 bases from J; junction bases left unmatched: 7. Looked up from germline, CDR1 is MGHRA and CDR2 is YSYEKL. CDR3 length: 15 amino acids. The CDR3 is CASSHPDREGTEAFF. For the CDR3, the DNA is TGCGCCAGCAGCCACCCGGACAGGGAGGGCACTGAAGCTTTCTTT.

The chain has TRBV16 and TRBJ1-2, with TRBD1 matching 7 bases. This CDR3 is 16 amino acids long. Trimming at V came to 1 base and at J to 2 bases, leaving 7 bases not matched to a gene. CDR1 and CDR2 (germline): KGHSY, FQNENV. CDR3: CASSQWQTGQNYGYTF. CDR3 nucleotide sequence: TGTGCCAGCAGCCAATGGCAGACAGGGCAGAACTATGGCTACACCTTC.

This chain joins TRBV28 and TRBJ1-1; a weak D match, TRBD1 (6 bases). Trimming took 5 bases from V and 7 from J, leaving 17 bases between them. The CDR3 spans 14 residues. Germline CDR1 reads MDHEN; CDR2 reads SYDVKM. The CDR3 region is CASSPPQGHGEAFF. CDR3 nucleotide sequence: TGTGCCAGCAGTCCCCCTCAGGGACATGGTGAAGCTTTCTTT.

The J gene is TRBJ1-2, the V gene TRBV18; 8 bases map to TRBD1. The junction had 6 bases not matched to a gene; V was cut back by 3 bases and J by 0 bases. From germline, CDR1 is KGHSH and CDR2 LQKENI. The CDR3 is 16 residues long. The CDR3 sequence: CASSPRGQVANYGYTF. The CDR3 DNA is TGTGCCAGCTCACCTCGGGGACAGGTAGCTAACTATGGCTACACCTTC.

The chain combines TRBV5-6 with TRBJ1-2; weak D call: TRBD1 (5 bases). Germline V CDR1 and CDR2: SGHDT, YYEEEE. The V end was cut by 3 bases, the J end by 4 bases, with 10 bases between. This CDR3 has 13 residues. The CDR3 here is CASSSDRGYGYTF. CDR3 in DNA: TGTGCCAGCAGCTCCGACAGAGGCTATGGCTACACCTTC.

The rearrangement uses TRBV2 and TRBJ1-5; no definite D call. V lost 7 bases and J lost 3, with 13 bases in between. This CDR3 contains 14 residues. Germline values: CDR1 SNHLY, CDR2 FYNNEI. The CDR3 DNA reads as TGTGCCAGCAATCCAAGCGGGATCAATCAGCCCCAGCATTTT. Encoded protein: CASNPSGINQPQHF.